Sequencing of this TCR beta chain was carried out in a study of regulatory T cells in long-lasting Graves disease. In this sample, this clonotype turned up a few times. The authors built TCR beta libraries using iRepertoire HTBI primers and Arm-PCR of CDR3 regions. MiXCR was run by TCRdb on the multiplex PCR reads, yielding one entry per CDR3 protein. The sample holds hundreds of thousands of distinct CDR3 sequences, roughly 14% seen once. CDR3 length: 17 residues. V lost 1 base to trimming and J lost 4 bases; unmatched junction nucleotides: 10. CDR1 and CDR2 (germline): DFQATT, SNEGSKA (reference sequence). The time point denotes: newly diagnosed GD, antithyroid drugs for less than 3 months. The TCR library was made from RNA extracted from PBMCs. This sample was shared with a second study, whose subject was T cells in Graves' hyperthyroidism and ophthalmopathy. That publication notes: Newly diagnosed patients aged 18 to 65 had hyperthyroidism of under 2 months' duration.

This sequence was found in a man aged 25-45 years with Graves disease. Sequencing was performed on peripheral blood mononuclear cells (PBMCs), taken at new diagnosis, from a patient treated with antithyroid drugs. The chain carries TRBV20-1 and TRBJ2-1; 10 nucleotides match TRBD2. The CDR3: CSARAALAGEWYNEQFF. The DNA of the CDR3 is TGCAGTGCTAGAGCCGCCCTAGCGGGAGAGTGGTACAATGAGCAGTTCTTC.